The 11 T cell receptor beta chains below were found in one sample sequenced in a study of T cell clonality in common variable immunodeficiency. General study points: Fewer deletions and N-nucleotide insertions were reportedly seen in common variable immunodeficiency TCR beta sequences.

Libraries were prepared by immunoSEQ multiplex PCR; TCRdb keeps only in-frame clonotypes and omits some of them. The table lists about 2,200 clones, with no singletons. Which antigens these TCRs recognize remains unknown. Specimen: peripheral blood mononuclear cells. These receptors were collected from a human donor with common variable immunodeficiency.

This clone rates as medium-sized. At one end, the junction sequence differs from germline, possibly due to a read error. The read comes to an end 3 residues before the CDR3 does, leaving the germline J gene to fill in the end. The gene calls are TRBV4-2 and TRBJ1-4, with D tentatively TRBD1 (5 bases). CDR3 size: 13 residues. Germline V gene lookup returns CDR1 LGHNA and CDR2 YNFKEQ. CDR3 DNA (partial): TGCGCCAGCAGCCAAGACTCAGGGACTAGA. Its protein is CASSQDSGTR. The whole CDR3 region reads CASSQDSGTRLFF.

This clone was found a few times. Sequencing ends 3 residues short of the CDR3 end; the germline J gene provides the rest. The rearrangement joins TRBV19 to TRBJ1-6; D remains ambiguous. V lost 2 bases to trimming and J lost 10 bases, with 9 bases between them. Germline V gene data show CDR1 as LNHDA and CDR2 as SQIVND (reference sequence). The CDR3 runs 13 residues. CDR3 residues: CASSIKVSSPLHF. CDR3 bases read: TGTGCCAGTAGTATAAAGGTGTCGTCACCC.

In regard to this clone: Sequencing ends 3 residues short of the CDR3 end; the germline J gene provides the rest. The chain combines TRBV18 with TRBJ2-7; TRBD2 matches at 8 bases. This CDR3 spans 13 amino acids. Germline V CDR1 and CDR2: KGHSH, LQKENI. Trimming cost V 3 bases and J 3 bases; bases outside gene matches: 1. The CDR3 protein is CASSPGTSYEQYF. CDR3 DNA, as far as it was read: TGTGCCAGCTCACCCGGGACTAGCTACGAG.

Comments on this clone: Read sequence stops 3 residues before the CDR3 end, and the germline J gene provides the missing end. The chain employs TRBV6-2 or TRBV6-3 and TRBJ2-7; 10 bases agree with TRBD1. Trimming removed 4 bases from V and 6 bases from J; junction bases left unmatched: 6. This CDR3 has 14 residues. The V gene's germline CDR1 is MNHEY and CDR2 SVGEGT. CDR3 protein: CASSFPWTGGEQYF. The CDR3 DNA, read in part, is TGTGCCAGCAGTTTCCCATGGACAGGGGGCGAG.

As regards this clone: Coverage ceases 3 residues before the CDR3 finishes, and the germline J gene fills in the end. This rearrangement joins TRBV6-2 or TRBV6-3 to TRBJ2-2; 11 bases agree with TRBD2. The length of the CDR3 is 16 residues. The V segment lost 6 bases and the J segment 2 bases; nucleotides outside the gene matches: 5. Germline CDR1 is MNHEY and CDR2 is SVGEGT. CDR3 residues: CASRTGLAGNTGELFF. CDR3 bases read: TGTGCCAGCAGAACAGGACTAGCGGGTAACACCGGGGAG.

This clone was detected a few times. The CDR3 extends 3 residues past the end of the read, so its final part is completed from the germline J gene. V is TRBV18 and J is TRBJ2-2; 10 bases line up with TRBD2. The CDR3 spans 16 residues. Germline V gene data show CDR1 as KGHSH and CDR2 as LQKENI. J lost 7 bases, V lost 3 bases, and 8 bases had no gene match. The part of the CDR3 DNA that was read is TGTGCCAGCTCACCCGGACAGAGACTAGCGGGCGGGGAG. It encodes CASSPGQRLAGGE. The whole CDR3 protein reads CASSPGQRLAGGELFF.

As concerns this clone: Coverage ceases 3 residues before the CDR3 finishes, and the germline J gene fills in the end. The chain links TRBV18 to TRBJ2-4; D is unresolved. V gave up 3 bases and J gave up 8 bases, with 5 bases separating them. Germline CDR1 reads KGHSH; CDR2 reads LQKENI. CDR3 size: 11 residues. The sequenced part of the CDR3 DNA is TGTGCCAGCTCACCCCGGGACATT. Translated: CASSPRDI. The entire CDR3 protein reads CASSPRDIQYF. Supplemented by reference TRBV18 and TRBJ2-4, the full variable domain reads NAGVMQNPRHLVRRRGQEARLRCSPMKGHSHVYWYRQLPEEGLKFMVYLQKENIIDESGMPKERFSAEFPKEGPSILRIQQVVRGDSAAYFCASSPRDIQYFGAGTRLSVL.

This clone showed up just a few times. The observed sequence ends 3 residues before the CDR3 terminus, with the missing tail filled in from the germline J gene. The genes are TRBV30 and TRBJ2-3; D uncertain. Germline V CDR1 and CDR2: GTSNPN, SVGIG (reference sequence). The CDR3 contains 11 residues. The V and J ends lost 6 bases and 7 bases respectively, with 11 bases between them. The DNA read from the CDR3 is TGTGCCTGTGGAAGCGAAAATACG. It is translated as CACGSENT. The whole CDR3 region reads CACGSENTQYF.

This clone was picked up a small number of times. From the germline J gene comes the end of the CDR3, since the read stops 3 residues before it. The chain employs TRBV20-1 and TRBJ2-5, with TRBD2 identical over 10 bases. CDR3 length: 15 residues. Trimming cost V 5 bases and J 7 bases; bases outside gene matches: 13. Germline CDR1 DFQATT, CDR2 SNEGSKA (reference sequence). CDR3 residues: CSARGLAAPGWTQYF. The DNA read from the CDR3 is TGCAGTGCTCGTGGACTAGCGGCTCCTGGTTGGACC.

This clone was found a few times. Read data end 3 residues before the CDR3 end; the end is taken from the germline J gene. The chain couples TRBV7-2 to TRBJ2-7; a possible D gene is TRBD1 (5 bases). CDR3 length: 14 residues. Germline V lookup: CDR1 SGHTA, CDR2 FQGNSA. Between the trimmed V and J ends, which lost 3 bases and 5 bases, there was a span of 14 bases. The CDR3 here is CASSLQQGLDEQYF. The sequenced CDR3 bases are TGTGCCAGCAGCTTGCAGCAGGGCTTGGACGAG.

Only a few counts were recorded for this clone. The read terminates 3 residues before the CDR3 end, so the remaining end is supplied by the germline J gene. This chain uses TRBV7-9 with TRBJ1-1, with a possible D match to TRBD1 (6 bases). The germline V gene encodes CDR1 SEHNR and CDR2 FQNEAQ (reference sequence). Trimming shortened V by 5 bases and J by 0 bases, and 13 bases separated the two germline ends. This CDR3 is 15 amino acids long. CDR3 sequence reads: CASSHFRQVNTEAFF. CDR3 DNA, as far as it was read: TGTGCCAGCAGCCACTTTCGACAGGTGAACACTGAA.